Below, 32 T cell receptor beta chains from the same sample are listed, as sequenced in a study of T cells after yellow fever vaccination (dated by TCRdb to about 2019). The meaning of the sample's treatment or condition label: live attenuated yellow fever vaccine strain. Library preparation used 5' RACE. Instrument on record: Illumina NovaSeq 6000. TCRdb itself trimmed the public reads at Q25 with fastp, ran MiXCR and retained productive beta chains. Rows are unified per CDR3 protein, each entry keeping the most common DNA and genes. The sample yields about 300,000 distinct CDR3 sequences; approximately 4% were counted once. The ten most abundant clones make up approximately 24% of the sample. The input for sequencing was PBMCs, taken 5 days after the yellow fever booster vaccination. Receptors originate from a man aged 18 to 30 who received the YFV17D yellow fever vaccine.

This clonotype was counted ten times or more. The CDR3 reads CASSVGTGGEKLFF. CDR3 bases: TGTGCCAGCAGCGTAGGGACAGGGGGTGAAAAACTGTTTTTT. V usage is TRBV14 and J usage is TRBJ1-4, with 11 positions matching TRBD1. V was clipped by 5 bases and J by 7 bases; unmatched bases: 3. Germline CDR1 and CDR2: SGHDN and FVKESK. The CDR3 is 14 amino acids.

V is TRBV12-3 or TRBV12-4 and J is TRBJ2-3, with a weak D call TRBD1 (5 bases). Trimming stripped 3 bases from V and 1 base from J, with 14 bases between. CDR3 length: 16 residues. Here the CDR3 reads CASSFLVGHGTDTQYF. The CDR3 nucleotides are TGTGCCAGCAGTTTCCTAGTAGGACACGGCACAGATACGCAGTATTTT.

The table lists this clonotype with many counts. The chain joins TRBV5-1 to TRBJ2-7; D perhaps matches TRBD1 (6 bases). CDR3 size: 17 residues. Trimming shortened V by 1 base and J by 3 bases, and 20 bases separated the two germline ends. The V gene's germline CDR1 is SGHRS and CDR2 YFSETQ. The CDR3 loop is CASSLRGMDVGSYEQYF. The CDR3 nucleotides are TGCGCCAGCAGCTTGAGGGGGATGGACGTGGGCAGCTACGAGCAGTACTTC.

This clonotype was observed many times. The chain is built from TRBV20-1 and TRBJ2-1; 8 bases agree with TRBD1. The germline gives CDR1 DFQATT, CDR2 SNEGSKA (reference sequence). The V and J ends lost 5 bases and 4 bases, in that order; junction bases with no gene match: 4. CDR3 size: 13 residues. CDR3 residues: CSASGDRYNEQFF. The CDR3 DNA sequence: TGCAGTGCTTCGGGGGACAGGTACAATGAGCAGTTCTTC.

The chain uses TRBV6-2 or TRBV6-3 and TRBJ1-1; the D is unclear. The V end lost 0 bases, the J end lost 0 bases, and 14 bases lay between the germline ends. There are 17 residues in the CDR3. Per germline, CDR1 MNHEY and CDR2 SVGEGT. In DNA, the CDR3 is TGTGCCAGCAGTTACTCGTTCGGGGATTCTATGAACACTGAAGCTTTCTTT. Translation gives CASSYSFGDSMNTEAFF.

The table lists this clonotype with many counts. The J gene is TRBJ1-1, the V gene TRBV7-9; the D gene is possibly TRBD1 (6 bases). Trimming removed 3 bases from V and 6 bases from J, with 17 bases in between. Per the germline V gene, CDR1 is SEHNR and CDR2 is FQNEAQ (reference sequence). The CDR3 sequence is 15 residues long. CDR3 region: CASSFSMRGEAEAFF. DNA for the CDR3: TGTGCCAGCAGCTTTTCGATGAGGGGGGAGGCTGAAGCTTTCTTT.

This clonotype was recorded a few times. For the CDR3, the DNA is TGCGCCAGCAGCCGGGACAGGGGGCGTGAGACCCAGTACTTC. It is translated as CASSRDRGRETQYF. V usage is TRBV5-1 and J usage is TRBJ2-5; 12 nucleotides align to TRBD1. The CDR3 spans 14 residues. J was trimmed by 5 bases and V by 4 bases; bases with no gene match: 3. The V gene's germline CDR1 is SGHRS and CDR2 YFSETQ.

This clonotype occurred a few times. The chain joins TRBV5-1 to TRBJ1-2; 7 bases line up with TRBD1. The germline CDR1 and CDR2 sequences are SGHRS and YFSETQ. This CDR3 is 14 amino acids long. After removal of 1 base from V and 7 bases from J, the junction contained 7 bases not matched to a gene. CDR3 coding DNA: TGCGCCAGCAGCTTGTTTGAGGGGGCCGGTGGCTACACCTTC. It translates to CASSLFEGAGGYTF. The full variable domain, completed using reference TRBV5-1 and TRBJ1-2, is KAGVTQTPRYLIKTRGQQVTLSCSPISGHRSVSWYQQTPGQGLQFLFEYFSETQRNKGNFPGRFSGRQFSNSRSEMNVSTLELGDSALYLCASSLFEGAGGYTFGSGTRLTVV.

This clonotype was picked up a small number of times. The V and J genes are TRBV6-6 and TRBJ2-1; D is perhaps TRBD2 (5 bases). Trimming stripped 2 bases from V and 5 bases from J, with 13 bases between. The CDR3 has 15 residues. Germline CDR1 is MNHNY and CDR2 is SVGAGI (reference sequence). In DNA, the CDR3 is TGTGCCAGCAGTTACCCCGGTTACGGGGACAATGAGCAGTTCTTC. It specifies CASSYPGYGDNEQFF.

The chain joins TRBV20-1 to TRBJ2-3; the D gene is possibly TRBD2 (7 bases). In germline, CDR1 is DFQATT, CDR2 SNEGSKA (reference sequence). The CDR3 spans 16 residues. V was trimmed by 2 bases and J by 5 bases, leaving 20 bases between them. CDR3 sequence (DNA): TGCAGTGCTAGACGGGGCGGCGGGGGCGGAGGAGATACGCAGTATTTT. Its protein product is CSARRGGGGGGDTQYF.

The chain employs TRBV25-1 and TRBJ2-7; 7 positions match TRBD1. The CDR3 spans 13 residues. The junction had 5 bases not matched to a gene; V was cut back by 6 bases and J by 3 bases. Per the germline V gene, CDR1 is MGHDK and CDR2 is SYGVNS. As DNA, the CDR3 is TGTGCCAGCAGAGAGGGGGCTAACTACGAGCAGTACTTC. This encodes CASREGANYEQYF.

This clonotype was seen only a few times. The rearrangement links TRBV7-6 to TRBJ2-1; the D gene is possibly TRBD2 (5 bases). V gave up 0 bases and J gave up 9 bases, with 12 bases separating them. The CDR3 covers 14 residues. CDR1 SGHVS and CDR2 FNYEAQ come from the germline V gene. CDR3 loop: CASSLAGGGSEQFF. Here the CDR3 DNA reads TGTGCCAGCAGCTTAGCTGGCGGAGGTAGTGAGCAGTTCTTC.

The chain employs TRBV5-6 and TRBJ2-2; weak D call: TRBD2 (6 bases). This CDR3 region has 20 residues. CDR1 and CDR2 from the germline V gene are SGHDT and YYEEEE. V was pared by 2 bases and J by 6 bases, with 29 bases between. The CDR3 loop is CASSFDGVLGLASMAGELFF. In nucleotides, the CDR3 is TGTGCCAGCAGCTTCGACGGGGTATTGGGGCTAGCGTCGATGGCCGGGGAGCTGTTTTTT.

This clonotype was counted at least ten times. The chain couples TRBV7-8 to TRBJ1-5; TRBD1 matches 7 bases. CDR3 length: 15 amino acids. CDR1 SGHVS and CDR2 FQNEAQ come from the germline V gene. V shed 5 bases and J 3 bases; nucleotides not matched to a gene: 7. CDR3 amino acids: CASSPRGQSNQPQHF. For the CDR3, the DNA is TGTGCCAGCAGCCCACGGGGACAGTCCAATCAGCCCCAGCATTTT.

In DNA, the CDR3 is TGTGCCAGCAGTGAAGCGGATTCGCAGGCCCAAGAGACCCAGTACTTC. This encodes CASSEADSQAQETQYF. The chain recombines TRBV6-1 with TRBJ2-5; D is uncertain. The germline V gene encodes CDR1 MNHNS and CDR2 SASEGT. The ends were cut back, 0 bases at V and 1 base at J, with 12 bases in the middle. The CDR3 spans 16 residues.

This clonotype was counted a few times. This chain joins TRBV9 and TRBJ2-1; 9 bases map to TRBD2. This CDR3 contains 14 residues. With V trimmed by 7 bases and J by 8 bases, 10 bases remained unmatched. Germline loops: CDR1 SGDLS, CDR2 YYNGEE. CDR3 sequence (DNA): TGTGCCAGCGCCCCCCTGCGGGGGGGCGATGAGCAGTTCTTC. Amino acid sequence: CASAPLRGGDEQFF. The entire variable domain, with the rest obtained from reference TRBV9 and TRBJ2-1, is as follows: DSGVTQTPKHLITATGQRVTLRCSPRSGDLSVYWYQQSLDQGLQFLIQYYNGEERAKGNILERFSAQQFPDLHSELNLSSLELGDSALYFCASAPLRGGDEQFFGPGTRLTVL.

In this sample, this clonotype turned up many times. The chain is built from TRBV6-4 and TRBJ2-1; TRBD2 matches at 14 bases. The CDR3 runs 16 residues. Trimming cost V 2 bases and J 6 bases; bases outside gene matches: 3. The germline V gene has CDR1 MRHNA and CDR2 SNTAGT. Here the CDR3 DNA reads TGTGCCAGCAGTGACGGGACTAGCGGGGGTCCCAATGAGCAGTTCTTC. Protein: CASSDGTSGGPNEQFF.

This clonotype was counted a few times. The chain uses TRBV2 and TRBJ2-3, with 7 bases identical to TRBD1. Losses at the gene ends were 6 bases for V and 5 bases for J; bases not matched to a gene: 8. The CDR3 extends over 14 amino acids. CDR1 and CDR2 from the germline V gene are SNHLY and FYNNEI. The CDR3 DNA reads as TGTGCCAGCAGACCACAGGGGCTGGGAGATACGCAGTATTTT. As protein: CASRPQGLGDTQYF.

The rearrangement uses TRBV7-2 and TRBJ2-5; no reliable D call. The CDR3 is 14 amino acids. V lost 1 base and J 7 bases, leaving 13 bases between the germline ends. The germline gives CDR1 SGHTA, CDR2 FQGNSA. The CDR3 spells CASSLGWDSGTQYF. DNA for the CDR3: TGTGCCAGCAGCTTAGGTTGGGATAGTGGGACCCAGTACTTC.

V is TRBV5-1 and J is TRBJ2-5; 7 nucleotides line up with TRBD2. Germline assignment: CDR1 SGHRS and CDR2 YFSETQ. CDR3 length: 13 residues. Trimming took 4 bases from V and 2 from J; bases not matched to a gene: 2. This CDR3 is CASSGEGQETQYF. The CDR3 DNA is TGCGCCAGCAGCGGGGAGGGACAAGAGACCCAGTACTTC.

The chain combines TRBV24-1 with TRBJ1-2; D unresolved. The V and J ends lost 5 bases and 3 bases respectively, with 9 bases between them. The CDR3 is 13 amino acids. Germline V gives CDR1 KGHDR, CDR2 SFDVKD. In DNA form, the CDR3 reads TGTGCCACCAGTGGTTCCAGCTACTATGGCTACACCTTC. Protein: CATSGSSYYGYTF.

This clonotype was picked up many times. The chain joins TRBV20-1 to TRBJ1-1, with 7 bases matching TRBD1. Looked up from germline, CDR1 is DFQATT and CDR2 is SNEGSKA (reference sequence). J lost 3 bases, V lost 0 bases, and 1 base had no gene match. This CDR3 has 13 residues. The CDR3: CSAREQGDTEAFF. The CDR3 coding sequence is TGCAGTGCTAGAGAGCAGGGGGACACTGAAGCTTTCTTT.

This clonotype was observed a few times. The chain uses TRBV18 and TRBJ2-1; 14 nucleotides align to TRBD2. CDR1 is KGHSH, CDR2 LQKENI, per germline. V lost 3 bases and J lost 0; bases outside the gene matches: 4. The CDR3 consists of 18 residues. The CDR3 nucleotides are TGTGCCAGCTCACCGCGACTAGCGGGGGGGAGCTCCTACAATGAGCAGTTCTTC. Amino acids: CASSPRLAGGSSYNEQFF.

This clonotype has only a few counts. CDR3 sequence: CASSFRQINEKLFF. The CDR3 nucleotides read TGTGCCAGCAGTTTTCGGCAGATTAATGAAAAACTGTTTTTT. V gene TRBV28 combines with J gene TRBJ1-4; D gene uncertain. V shed 3 bases and J shed 4 bases, with 9 bases lying between them. The CDR3 contains 14 residues. From germline, CDR1 is MDHEN and CDR2 SYDVKM.

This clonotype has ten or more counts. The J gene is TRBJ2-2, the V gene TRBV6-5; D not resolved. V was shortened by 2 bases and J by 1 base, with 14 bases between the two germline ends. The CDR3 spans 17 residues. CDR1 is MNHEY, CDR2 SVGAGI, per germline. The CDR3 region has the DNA TGTGCCAGCAGTTACACCCCGGCCTTATTGAACACCGGGGAGCTGTTTTTT. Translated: CASSYTPALLNTGELFF.

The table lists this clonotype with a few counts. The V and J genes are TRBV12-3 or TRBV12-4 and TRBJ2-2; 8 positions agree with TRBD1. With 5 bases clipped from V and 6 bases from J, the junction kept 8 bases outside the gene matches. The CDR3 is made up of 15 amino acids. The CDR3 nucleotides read TGTGCCAGCAGTCTGGACAGGGTTACGGCCGGGGAGCTGTTTTTT. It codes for CASSLDRVTAGELFF.

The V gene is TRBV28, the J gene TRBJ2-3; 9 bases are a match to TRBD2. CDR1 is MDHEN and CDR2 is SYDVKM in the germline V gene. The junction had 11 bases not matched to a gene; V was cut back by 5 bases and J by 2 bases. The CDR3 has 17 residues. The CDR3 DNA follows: TGTGCCAGCAGTCCCACTTATTCGGGACTAGCCACAGATACGCAGTATTTT. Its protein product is CASSPTYSGLATDTQYF.

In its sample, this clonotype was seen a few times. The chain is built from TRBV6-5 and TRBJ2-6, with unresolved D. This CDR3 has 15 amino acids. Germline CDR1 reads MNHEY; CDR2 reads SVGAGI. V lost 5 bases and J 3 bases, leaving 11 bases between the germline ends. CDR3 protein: CASSPRGNGANVLTF. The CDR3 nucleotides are TGTGCCAGCAGTCCACGCGGTAATGGGGCCAACGTCCTGACTTTC.

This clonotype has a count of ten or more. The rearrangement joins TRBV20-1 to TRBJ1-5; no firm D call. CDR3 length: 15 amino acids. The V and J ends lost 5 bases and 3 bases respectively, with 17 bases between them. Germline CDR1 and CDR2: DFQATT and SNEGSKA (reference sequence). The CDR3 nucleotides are TGCAGTGCTGCCCAGTTGAGAAAATACAATCAGCCCCAGCATTTT. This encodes CSAAQLRKYNQPQHF.

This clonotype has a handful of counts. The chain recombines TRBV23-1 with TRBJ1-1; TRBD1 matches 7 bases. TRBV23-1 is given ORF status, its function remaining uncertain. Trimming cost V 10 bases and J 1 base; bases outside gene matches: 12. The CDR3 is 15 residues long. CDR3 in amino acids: CAMGVADRWNTEAFF. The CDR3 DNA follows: TGCGCCATGGGGGTGGCGGACAGGTGGAACACTGAAGCTTTCTTT.

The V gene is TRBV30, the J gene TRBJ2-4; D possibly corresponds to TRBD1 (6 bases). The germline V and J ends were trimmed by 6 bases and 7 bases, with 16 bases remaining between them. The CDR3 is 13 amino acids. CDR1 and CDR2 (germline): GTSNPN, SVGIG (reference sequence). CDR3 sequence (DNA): TGTGCCTGTACAGGGTCCCCTTGGAACATTCAGTACTTC. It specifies CACTGSPWNIQYF.

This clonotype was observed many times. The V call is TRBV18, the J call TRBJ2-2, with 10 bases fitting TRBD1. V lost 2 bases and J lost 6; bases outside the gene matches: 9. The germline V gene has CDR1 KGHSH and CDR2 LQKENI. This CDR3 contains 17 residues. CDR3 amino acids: CASSPYAGTGVSGELFF. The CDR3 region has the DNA TGTGCCAGCTCACCATATGCCGGGACAGGGGTCTCCGGGGAGCTGTTTTTT.